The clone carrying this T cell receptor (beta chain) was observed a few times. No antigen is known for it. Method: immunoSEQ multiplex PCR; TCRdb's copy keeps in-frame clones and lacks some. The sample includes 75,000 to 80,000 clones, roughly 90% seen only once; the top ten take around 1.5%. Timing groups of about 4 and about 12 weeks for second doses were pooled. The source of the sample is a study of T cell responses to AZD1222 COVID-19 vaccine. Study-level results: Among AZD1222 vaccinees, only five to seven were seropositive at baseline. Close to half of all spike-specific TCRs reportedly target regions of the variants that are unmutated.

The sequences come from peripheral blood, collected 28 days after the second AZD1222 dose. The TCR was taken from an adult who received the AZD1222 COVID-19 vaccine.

The CDR3 sequence: CASSAEGVRSPLHF. The CDR3 DNA follows: TGTGCCAGTAGTGCCGAAGGGGTGCGGTCACCCCTCCACTTT. J is TRBJ1-6 and V is TRBV19; a weak D match, TRBD1 (5 bases). Trimming left V 5 bases short and J 10 bases short, with 15 bases between. This CDR3 is 14 amino acids long. Per germline, CDR1 LNHDA and CDR2 SQIVND (reference sequence).